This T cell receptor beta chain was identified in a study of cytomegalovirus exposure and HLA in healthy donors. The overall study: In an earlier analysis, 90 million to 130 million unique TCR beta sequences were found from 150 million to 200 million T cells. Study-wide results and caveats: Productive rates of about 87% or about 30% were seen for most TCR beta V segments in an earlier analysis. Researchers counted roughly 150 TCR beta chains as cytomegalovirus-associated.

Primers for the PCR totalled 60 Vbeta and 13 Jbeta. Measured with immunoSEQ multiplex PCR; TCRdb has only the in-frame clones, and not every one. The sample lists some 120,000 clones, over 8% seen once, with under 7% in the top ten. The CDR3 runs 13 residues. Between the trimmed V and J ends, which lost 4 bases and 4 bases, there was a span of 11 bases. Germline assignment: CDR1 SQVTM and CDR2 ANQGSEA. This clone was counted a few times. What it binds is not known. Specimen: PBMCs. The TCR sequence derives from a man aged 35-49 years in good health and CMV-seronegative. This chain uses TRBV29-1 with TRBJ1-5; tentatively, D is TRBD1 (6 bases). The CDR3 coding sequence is TGCAGCGTTGTGTGGACAGCGAATCAGCCCCAGCATTTT. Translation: CSVVWTANQPQHF.